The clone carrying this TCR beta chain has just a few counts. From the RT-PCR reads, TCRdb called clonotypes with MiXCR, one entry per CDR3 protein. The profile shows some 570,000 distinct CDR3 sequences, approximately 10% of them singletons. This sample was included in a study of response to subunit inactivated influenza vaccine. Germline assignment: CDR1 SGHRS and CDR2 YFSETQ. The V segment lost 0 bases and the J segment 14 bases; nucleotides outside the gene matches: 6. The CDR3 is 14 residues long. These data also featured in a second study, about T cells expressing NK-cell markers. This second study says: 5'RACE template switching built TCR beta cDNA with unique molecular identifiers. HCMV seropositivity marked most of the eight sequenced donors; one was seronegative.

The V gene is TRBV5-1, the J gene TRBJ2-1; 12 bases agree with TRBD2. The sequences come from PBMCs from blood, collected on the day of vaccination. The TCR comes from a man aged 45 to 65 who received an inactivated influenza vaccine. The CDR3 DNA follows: TGCGCCAGCAGCTTGGGATCTAGCGGGGGGGCGGAGTTCTTC. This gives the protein CASSLGSSGGAEFF.